This T cell receptor beta chain was documented in a study of blood T cell repertoires in COVID-19 (dated by TCRdb to about 2020). For the study in its entirety: The collaborator samples originated in the United States, Italy and Spain and spanned the acute and convalescent phases of COVID-19. The material from the prospective study consisted of cDNA or gDNA derived from T cells, B-cell-depleted T cells, or PBMCs. Deeply sampled blood TCRbeta repertoires from subjects exposed to, actively infected with, or recovered from COVID-19 were included in the dataset. The repertoires were made available in a free public database intended to serve as a resource for research on the immune response to SARS-CoV-2. The samples were drawn from the first 160 participants of the ongoing ImmuneRACE study and from some 1,300 subjects provided by 6 global collaborators. The sample metadata nearly always contained a de-identified subject ID, COVID-19 status, age in years and sex. HLA class I and class II types, where available, came from metadata supplied by the sample provider rather than from assay-based typing.

The germline V gene provides CDR1 ENHRY and CDR2 SYGVKD. The V and J ends are trimmed by 11 bases and 4 bases, leaving 15 bases between them. The CDR3 runs 13 amino acids, cysteine and phenylalanine included. The DNA shown is the 39-base CDR3, in frame from base 1. One collaborating source in Seattle enrolled patients during active infection and followed them longitudinally through the course of disease. Whole blood was collected in K2EDTA tubes by collaborating institutions according to the institutions' own protocols. For TCRbeta analysis, collaborator samples were shipped as frozen whole blood, as isolated PBMCs, or as DNA extracted from either sample type. This clone was counted a single time. Its antigen is unknown. No much larger clonotype is one base removed from it; base qualities were not supplied. TCRbeta CDR3 regions were amplified from genomic DNA by means of the immunoSEQ Assay, a bias-controlled multiplex PCR. The source study handled its data this way. The number of nucleated cells in each sample was estimated from the amplification of reference gene primers within the assay. Sequence reads were collapsed and filtered to measure the absolute abundance of every unique TCRbeta CDR3 rearrangement. For each sample, productive Simpson clonality was calculated by taking the square root of Simpson's diversity index across productive rearrangements. TCRdb limited this immuneACCESS table to in-frame rearrangements with V and J called. A share of clones is missing; checked studies link under half to unresolved V genes, and the rest is unexplained. V, J and clone size reflect that table, while D and trimming were determined from the DNA. For this sample the table gives about 250,000 clones, of which about 85% were detected only once. 0.87% of the sample goes to the ten largest clones.

Paper-wide results and their limitations: The quantity of clinical and demographic metadata differed by source and by participant and was supplied without curation.

The material sequenced was peripheral blood. The chain is encoded by TRBV10-3 joined to TRBJ1-3, and perhaps TRBD1 as D gene, on 5 matching bases. The clonotype comes from a human donor with COVID-19, enrolled during active disease. The donor label of this sample is uncertain. CDR3 reads: CALGGGLGNTIYF. In nucleotides, the sequence is TGTGCCCTCGGCGGGGGTTTAGGAAACACCATATATTTT.